Listed below are T cell receptor beta chains from one sample, sequenced in a study of blood T cell repertoires in COVID-19. The method was immunoSEQ multiplex PCR; TCRdb's version includes in-frame clones alone and lacks a portion of them. This sample has fewer than 350,000 clones, with about 88% found just once. The sequencing sample was made of PBMCs or T cells enriched from blood (not recorded which). Receptor source: a woman aged 25 to 45 who had been exposed to COVID-19. CDR3s include the opening cysteine and the closing phenylalanine or tryptophan. The D gene is left open where the match is weak. Only some rows state a clone size, as once, few, many or a class for expanded clones.

CSVEVGARGYTF | TGCAGCGTTGAAGTGGGGGCGCGGGGCTACACCTTC | NA | NA | TRBJ1-2 | TRBV29-1
CASPIAGGVTQYF | TGTGCCAGCCCCATAGCGGGAGGAGTTACGCAGTATTTT | TRBD2 | NA | TRBJ2-3 | TRBV5-8
CASGGYTF | TGTGCTTCGGGTGGCTACACCTTC | NA | NA | TRBJ1-2 | TRBV28
CASSPVAPSGRSTDTQYF | TGTGCCAGCTCACCCGTGGCGCCTAGCGGGAGGAGCACAGATACGCAGTATTTT | TRBD2 | NA | TRBJ2-3 | TRBV18
CAWYTATYGYTF | TGTGCCTGGTACACAGCTACGTATGGCTACACCTTC | NA | NA | TRBJ1-2 | TRBV30
CASSLAGRELYEQYF | TGCGCCAGCAGCCTCGCGGGGCGGGAGTTGTACGAGCAGTACTTC | TRBD2 | NA | TRBJ2-7 | TRBV5-1
CASSIEQRSGANVLTF | TGTGCCAGTAGTATAGAACAACGCTCTGGGGCCAACGTCCTGACTTTC | NA | NA | TRBJ2-6 | TRBV19
CASSFGQGNEKLFF | TGCGCCAGCAGTTTCGGACAGGGGAATGAAAAACTGTTTTTT | TRBD1 | NA | TRBJ1-4 | TRBV5-1
CASSRTFQGAYEQYF | TGTGCCAGCAGTCGAACCTTCCAAGGGGCCTACGAGCAGTACTTC | NA | NA | TRBJ2-7 | TRBV6-5
CASSVPGQGASGYTF | TGTGCCAGTAGTGTTCCGGGACAGGGGGCCTCTGGCTACACCTTC | TRBD1 | NA | TRBJ1-2 | TRBV19
CASSLAGSSYNEQFF | TGTGCCAGCAGCCTGGCCGGGAGCTCCTACAATGAGCAGTTCTTC | NA | NA | TRBJ2-1 | TRBV28
CASRGPSTYNEQFF | TGTGCCAGTAGAGGGCCTAGCACCTACAATGAGCAGTTCTTC | NA | NA | TRBJ2-1 | TRBV19
CASSPRDSYGYTF | TGTGCCAGCAGCCCCCGGGACAGCTATGGCTACACCTTC | TRBD1 | NA | TRBJ1-2 | TRBV7-9
CASSQVRYEQYF | TGTGCCAGCAGCCAAGTCCGCTACGAGCAGTACTTC | NA | NA | TRBJ2-7 | TRBV14
CASSSRDNSPLHF | TGCGCCAGCAGCTCCAGGGATAATTCACCCCTCCACTTT | NA | NA | TRBJ1-6 | TRBV5-1
CASSSLPTGSHTGELFF | TGCGCCAGCAGCTCCCTCCCGACAGGGTCGCACACCGGGGAGCTGTTTTTT | TRBD1 | NA | TRBJ2-2 | TRBV5-1
CAISGGEDSPLHF | TGTGCCATCAGTGGCGGGGAGGATTCACCCCTCCACTTT | NA | NA | TRBJ1-6 | TRBV10-3
CASSLGREGLGDTQYF | TGCGCCAGCAGCTTAGGGCGGGAGGGCCTTGGAGATACGCAGTATTTT | TRBD2 | NA | TRBJ2-3 | TRBV5-1
CATSELSAKSSGRASTDTQYF | TGTGCCACCAGTGAACTCTCCGCTAAATCTAGCGGGAGGGCTAGCACAGATACGCAGTATTTT | TRBD2 | NA | TRBJ2-3 | TRBV24-1
CASSQDEGKITWSQFF | TGCGCCAGCAGCCAAGATGAGGGCAAGATCACGTGGTCCCAGTTCTTC | NA | NA | TRBJ2-1 | TRBV4-1
CASSQRGTPSGYTF | TGTGCCAGCAGCCAACGGGGTACCCCTAGTGGCTACACCTTC | NA | NA | TRBJ1-2 | TRBV3-1/TRBV3-2
CASSSSGTSSYNEQFF | TGTGCCAGCAGTTCCTCCGGGACTAGCTCCTACAATGAGCAGTTCTTC | TRBD2 | once | TRBJ2-1 | TRBV28
CASSPGTSGVGELFF | TGTGCCAGTAGTCCCGGGACTAGCGGGGTCGGGGAGCTGTTTTTT | TRBD2 | NA | TRBJ2-2 | TRBV19
CASSEAGTGISGYGYTF | TGTGCCAGCAGCGAGGCCGGGACAGGGATCAGTGGCTATGGCTACACCTTC | TRBD1 | NA | TRBJ1-2 | TRBV9
CAWSAGHLNYGYTF | TGTGCCTGGAGTGCGGGACACCTAAACTATGGCTACACCTTC | NA | NA | TRBJ1-2 | TRBV30
CASQTQGITNTEAFF | TGTGCCAGCCAAACACAGGGGATAACGAACACTGAAGCTTTCTTT | TRBD1 | NA | TRBJ1-1 | TRBV18
CASSPHRVDDTGELFF | TGCGCCAGCAGCCCTCACAGGGTTGACGACACCGGGGAGCTGTTTTTT | NA | few | TRBJ2-2 | TRBV5-1
CASSFQTESYEQYF | TGTGCCAGCAGCTTCCAGACTGAATCCTACGAGCAGTACTTC | NA | once | TRBJ2-7 | TRBV5-4
CASSETTGGNEKLFF | TGTGCCAGCAGTGAAACGACAGGGGGAAATGAAAAACTGTTTTTT | TRBD1 | NA | TRBJ1-4 | TRBV6-1
CASSFLGLAGPDTQYF | TGTGCCAGCAGTTTCCTAGGACTAGCGGGACCTGATACGCAGTATTTT | TRBD2 | NA | TRBJ2-3 | TRBV27
CASSVALAGGHQETQYF | TGTGCCAGCAGCGTGGCGCTGGCAGGGGGCCACCAAGAGACCCAGTACTTC | TRBD1 | NA | TRBJ2-5 | TRBV9
CASSGGGGLYEQYF | TGTGCCAGCAGCGGCGGGGGGGGCTTGTACGAGCAGTACTTC | TRBD2 | NA | TRBJ2-7 | TRBV28
CASSSPGTGDHEQYF | TGTGCCAGCAGTTCCCCCGGGACAGGGGACCACGAGCAGTACTTC | TRBD1 | NA | TRBJ2-7 | TRBV27
CASSQEGASGGQETQYF | TGCGCCAGCAGCCAAGAGGGGGCTAGCGGGGGACAAGAGACCCAGTACTTC | TRBD2 | NA | TRBJ2-5 | TRBV4-1
CASSLLGPYNEQFF | TGTGCCAGCAGCTTACTAGGTCCCTACAATGAGCAGTTCTTC | NA | NA | TRBJ2-1 | TRBV5-6
CASRGLAGESYLPPDTQYF | TGTGCCAGCAGGGGACTAGCGGGAGAGAGCTACCTACCCCCAGATACGCAGTATTTT | TRBD2 | NA | TRBJ2-3 | TRBV7-9
CASGLARQRNPSGANVLTF | TGTGCTAGTGGTTTGGCTAGACAGAGGAATCCCTCTGGGGCCAACGTCCTGACTTTC | NA | NA | TRBJ2-6 | TRBV12-5
CAWSAGTTQETQYF | TGTGCCTGGAGTGCCGGGACTACTCAAGAGACCCAGTACTTC | TRBD2 | NA | TRBJ2-5 | TRBV30
CASSIPTGRNEQFF | TGTGCCAGTAGTATCCCCACGGGGAGGAATGAGCAGTTCTTC | NA | NA | TRBJ2-1 | TRBV19
CASSPRASGRVGKNIQYF | TGTGCCAGCAGCCCCAGGGCTAGCGGGAGGGTAGGCAAAAACATTCAGTACTTC | TRBD2 | NA | TRBJ2-4 | TRBV3-1/TRBV3-2
CASSIDREDEQYF | TGTGCCAGCAGTATTGACAGGGAGGACGAGCAGTACTTC | NA | NA | TRBJ2-7 | TRBV12-3/TRBV12-4
CAGSFAGTSGVTYEQYF | TGTGCCGGCAGTTTCGCCGGGACTAGCGGGGTTACCTACGAGCAGTACTTC | TRBD2 | once | TRBJ2-7 | TRBV27
CASGTALNTEAFF | TGTGCCAGCGGCACAGCACTGAACACTGAAGCTTTCTTT | NA | NA | TRBJ1-1 | TRBV6-5
CASSAPNRLLNTEAFF | TGTGCCAGCAGTGCTCCTAACAGGCTATTGAACACTGAAGCTTTCTTT | NA | NA | TRBJ1-1 | TRBV6-1
CASREGEYNEQFF | TGCGCCAGCAGGGAGGGCGAGTACAATGAGCAGTTCTTC | NA | NA | TRBJ2-1 | TRBV5-1
CASSFPQGPHEQFF | TGTGCCAGCAGTTTCCCACAGGGACCCCATGAGCAGTTCTTC | NA | NA | TRBJ2-1 | TRBV28
CASSEGTGEHQPQHF | TGTGCCAGCAGTGAAGGGACAGGGGAGCACCAGCCCCAGCATTTT | TRBD1 | NA | TRBJ1-5 | TRBV6-1
CASSTGTGSYEQYF | TGTGCCAGTAGCACCGGGACAGGGAGCTACGAGCAGTACTTC | TRBD1 | once | TRBJ2-7 | TRBV19
CASSARQGSTTDTQYF | TGTGCCAGCAGCGCGCGACAGGGGTCTACCACAGATACGCAGTATTTT | TRBD1 | NA | TRBJ2-3 | TRBV7-2
CASSDQALRNTEAFF | TGCGCCAGCAGCGACCAGGCCCTTAGGAACACTGAAGCTTTCTTT | NA | NA | TRBJ1-1 | TRBV5-1
CASRTGGQGSPDTQYF | TGTGCCAGCAGAACTGGGGGACAGGGGTCCCCAGATACGCAGTATTTT | TRBD1 | NA | TRBJ2-3 | TRBV13